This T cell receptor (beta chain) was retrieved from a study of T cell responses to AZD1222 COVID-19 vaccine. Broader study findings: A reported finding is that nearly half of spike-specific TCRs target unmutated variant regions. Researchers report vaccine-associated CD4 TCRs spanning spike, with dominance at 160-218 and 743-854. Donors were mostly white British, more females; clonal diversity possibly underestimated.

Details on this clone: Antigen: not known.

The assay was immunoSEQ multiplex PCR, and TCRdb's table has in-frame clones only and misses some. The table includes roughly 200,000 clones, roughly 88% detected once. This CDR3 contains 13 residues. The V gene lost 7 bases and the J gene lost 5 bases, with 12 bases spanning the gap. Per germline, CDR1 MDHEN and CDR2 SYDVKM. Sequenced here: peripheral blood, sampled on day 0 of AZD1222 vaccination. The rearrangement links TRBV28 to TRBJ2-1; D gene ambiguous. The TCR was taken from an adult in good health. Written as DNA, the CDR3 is TGTGCCAGCACCTTCTCTCGGGACAATGAGCAGTTCTTC. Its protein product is CASTFSRDNEQFF. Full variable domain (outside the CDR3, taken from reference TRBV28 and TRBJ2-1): DVKVTQSSRYLVKRTGEKVFLECVQDMDHENMFWYRQDPGLGLRLIYFSYDVKMKEKGDIPEGYSVSREKKERFSLILESASTNQTSMYLCASTFSRDNEQFFGPGTRLTVL.